A selection of T cell receptor beta chains follows, all from one sample in a study of memory CD4+ T cells and cytomegalovirus serostatus. Clones were read by immunoSEQ multiplex PCR, and TCRdb kept only the in-frame ones, dropping some. The data show nearly 50,000 clones, over 75% seen once. Input material: memory CD4+ T cells from blood. The origin of the receptors is an adult in good health and CMV-seronegative. CDR3s include the opening cysteine and the closing phenylalanine or tryptophan. The D gene is left open where the match is weak. The size entry is marked missing in some rows and otherwise reads once, few, many or a size class.

TRBV10-3	NA	once	TRBJ2-1	CAISPGTAQDNEQFF	TGTGCCATCAGCCCAGGGACGGCCCAAGACAATGAGCAGTTCTTC
TRBV4-1	NA	NA	TRBJ2-3	CASSAGTQYF	TGCGCCAGCAGCGCAGGTACGCAGTATTTT
TRBV6-1	NA	few	TRBJ1-5	CASSEAGGRDRQPQHF	TGTGCCAGCAGTGAAGCTGGCGGGAGGGATCGTCAGCCCCAGCATTTT
TRBV9	NA	NA	TRBJ1-6	CASSVDAGINNSPLHF	TGTGCCAGCAGCGTAGACGCAGGTATAAATAATTCACCCCTCCACTTT
TRBV5-1	TRBD2	once	TRBJ2-2	CASSLSGTSGHGELFF	TGCGCCAGCAGCTTATCCGGGACTAGCGGACACGGGGAGCTGTTTTTT
TRBV7-9	TRBD1	once	TRBJ1-1	CASSLGWDRGNTEAFF	TGTGCCAGCAGCTTAGGATGGGACAGGGGGAACACTGAAGCTTTCTTT
TRBV5-8	NA	NA	TRBJ1-1	CASSLILSAFF	TGTGCCAGCAGCTTAATTCTATCAGCTTTCTTT
TRBV7-2	TRBD1	medium-sized	TRBJ1-4	CASSLAGGGEKLFF	TGTGCCAGCAGCTTAGCAGGGGGCGGTGAAAAACTGTTTTTT
TRBV13	TRBD2	few	TRBJ2-1	CASTRGGGLSSYNEQFF	TGTGCCAGCACCCGGGGGGGCGGGTTGAGCTCCTACAATGAGCAGTTCTTC
TRBV27	TRBD1	NA	TRBJ2-1	CASSKRRDSYNEQFF	TGTGCCAGCAGTAAAAGAAGGGACAGCTACAATGAGCAGTTCTTC
TRBV2	NA	NA	TRBJ1-2	CASTQLGYGYTF	TGTGCCAGCACACAGTTAGGCTATGGCTACACCTTC
TRBV9	NA	NA	TRBJ2-7	CASSVNLGDEQYF	TGTGCCAGCAGCGTAAACTTGGGAGACGAGCAGTACTTC
TRBV5-4	NA	NA	TRBJ1-1	CASSLGVRIGMNTEAFF	TGTGCCAGCAGCTTGGGGGTTAGGATCGGCATGAACACTGAAGCTTTCTTT
TRBV4-2	TRBD2	NA	TRBJ2-5	CASSQDETSGKTQYF	TGTGCCAGCAGCCAAGATGAGACTAGCGGAAAGACCCAGTACTTC
TRBV28	NA	NA	TRBJ2-7	CASSETSRSYEQYF	TGTGCCAGCTCAGAGACTAGTAGGTCTTACGAGCAGTACTTC
TRBV7-6	NA	NA	TRBJ1-4	CASSPGPTEKLFF	TGTGCCAGCAGCCCCGGACCCACCGAAAAACTGTTTTTT
TRBV30	NA	NA	TRBJ1-5	CAWSVGSGSGNQPQHF	TGTGCCTGGAGTGTCGGGTCAGGGTCCGGCAATCAGCCCCAGCATTTT
TRBV12-5	TRBD1	NA	TRBJ2-2	CASGLVIRGQGAPATGELFF	TGTGCTAGTGGTTTGGTGATTAGGGGACAGGGGGCGCCGGCCACCGGGGAGCTGTTTTTT
TRBV29-1	TRBD1	NA	TRBJ2-5	CSGQTGGMETQYF	TGCAGCGGGCAGACAGGGGGGATGGAGACCCAGTACTTC
TRBV2	TRBD2	NA	TRBJ2-7	CASSVIAGVGEQYF	TGTGCCAGCAGTGTTATAGCGGGTGTGGGCGAGCAGTACTTC
TRBV10-3	NA	NA	TRBJ2-1	CAIGPGSGPYNEQFF	TGTGCCATCGGGCCGGGTAGCGGTCCATACAATGAGCAGTTCTTC
TRBV25-1	TRBD1	NA	TRBJ2-7	CASSARDRKTYEQYF	TGTGCCAGCAGTGCCCGGGACAGGAAAACCTACGAGCAGTACTTC
TRBV7-8	NA	NA	TRBJ1-1	CASSRFLGVENTEAFF	TGTGCCAGCAGCCGTTTCCTAGGGGTGGAGAACACTGAAGCTTTCTTT
TRBV9	NA	NA	TRBJ2-7	CASSVARGGGQGEQYF	TGTGCCAGCAGCGTAGCGCGTGGTGGTGGGCAAGGAGAGCAGTACTTC
TRBV5-1	TRBD2	few	TRBJ2-1	CASSLGEGPYNEQFF	TGCGCCAGCAGCTTGGGGGAGGGGCCCTACAATGAGCAGTTCTTC
TRBV7-6	TRBD1	NA	TRBJ1-2	CASRPRYRGRDYGYTF	TGTGCCAGCAGACCGCGATACAGGGGGCGCGACTATGGCTACACCTTC
TRBV5-1	TRBD1	NA	TRBJ2-7	CASSLGDRLNEQYF	TGCGCCAGCAGCTTGGGGGACAGGCTCAACGAGCAGTACTTC
TRBV7-6	NA	NA	TRBJ2-2	CASSLVARHQFANTGELFF	TGTGCCAGCAGCTTAGTGGCCCGACATCAATTCGCGAACACCGGGGAGCTGTTTTTT
TRBV18	NA	NA	TRBJ2-5	CASSPRTLEETQYF	TGTGCCAGCTCACCTCGAACCTTGGAAGAGACCCAGTACTTC
TRBV28	TRBD2	NA	TRBJ2-1	CASSSATSGGAGEQFF	TGTGCCAGCAGTTCCGCGACTAGCGGGGGGGCCGGGGAGCAGTTCTTC
TRBV19	NA	NA	TRBJ1-2	CASTYTRDGYGYTF	TGTGCCAGTACCTATACGAGGGACGGCTATGGCTACACCTTC
TRBV7-9	NA	NA	TRBJ1-1	CASSPAWVMNTEAFF	TGTGCCAGCAGCCCGGCATGGGTAATGAACACTGAAGCTTTCTTT
TRBV25-1	TRBD1	NA	TRBJ1-2	CASSFRTGNYGYTF	TGTGCCAGCAGTTTCCGGACAGGGAACTATGGCTACACCTTC
TRBV5-1	TRBD2	once	TRBJ2-7	CASSLQAGGTYEQYF	TGCGCCAGCAGCTTGCAAGCGGGGGGCACCTACGAGCAGTACTTC
TRBV28	TRBD1	NA	TRBJ2-1	CASSETGFNEQFF	TGTGCCAGCAGTGAGACAGGGTTCAATGAGCAGTTCTTC
TRBV2	NA	NA	TRBJ1-3	CASGQSSGNTIYF	TGTGCCAGCGGACAGTCTTCTGGAAACACCATATATTTT
TRBV15	NA	NA	TRBJ1-1	CATSRDGGYTEAFF	TGTGCCACCAGCAGAGATGGGGGGTACACTGAAGCTTTCTTT
TRBV27	NA	NA	TRBJ2-7	CASSFRAIRGGYEQYF	TGTGCCAGCAGTTTTCGGGCAATCAGGGGAGGCTACGAGCAGTACTTC
TRBV5-1	TRBD1	NA	TRBJ2-5	CASSEGTGAETQYF	TGCGCCAGCAGCGAAGGGACAGGGGCAGAGACCCAGTACTTC
TRBV30	NA	NA	TRBJ2-7	CAWSVLTAYEQYF	TGTGCCTGGAGTGTACTCACAGCCTACGAGCAGTACTTC
TRBV7-9	TRBD1	medium-sized	TRBJ1-4	CASSTWTGESNEKLFF	TGTGCCAGCAGCACCTGGACAGGGGAGAGTAATGAAAAACTGTTTTTT
TRBV25-1	NA	NA	TRBJ2-5	CASSESRGQPETQYF	TGTGCCAGCAGTGAATCACGGGGGCAACCAGAGACCCAGTACTTC
TRBV18	NA	NA	TRBJ2-6	CASSPPWGLGSGANVLTF	TGTGCCAGCTCACCACCGTGGGGGCTTGGATCTGGGGCCAACGTCCTGACTTTC
TRBV5-4	TRBD2	NA	TRBJ2-2	CASSSEINSGRRGGELFF	TGTGCCAGCAGCTCAGAAATAAATAGCGGGAGACGAGGCGGGGAGCTGTTTTTT
TRBV7-2	NA	NA	TRBJ1-6	CASSLKFGVGLSPLHF	TGTGCCAGCAGCTTAAAATTTGGGGTCGGGCTATCACCCCTCCACTTT
TRBV7-8	NA	NA	TRBJ2-2	CASSLAGQPNTGELFF	TGTGCCAGCAGCTTAGCCGGACAGCCGAACACCGGGGAGCTGTTTTTT
TRBV5-4	TRBD2	NA	TRBJ2-3	CASSFPSGGTDTQYF	TGTGCCAGCAGCTTCCCAAGCGGGGGTACAGATACGCAGTATTTT
TRBV5-1	NA	few	TRBJ1-2	CASSLNRESSYTF	TGCGCCAGCAGCTTGAACAGGGAAAGTAGCTACACCTTC
TRBV6-5	TRBD2	NA	TRBJ2-7	CASSYSIGTRAYEQYF	TGTGCCAGCAGTTACTCGATCGGGACTAGAGCCTACGAGCAGTACTTC
TRBV6-1	NA	NA	TRBJ1-4	CATLGGAGEKLFF	TGTGCCACCCTGGGGGGGGCGGGAGAAAAACTGTTTTTT
TRBV6-5	NA	few	TRBJ1-5	CASSSTNSGNQPQHF	TGTGCCAGCAGCTCCACGAATTCAGGGAATCAGCCCCAGCATTTT
TRBV5-1	NA	NA	TRBJ2-6	CASSHKGFSGANVLTF	TGCGCCAGCAGCCACAAGGGGTTCTCTGGGGCCAACGTCCTGACTTTC
TRBV19	TRBD1	few	TRBJ1-1	CASRRQGGLTEAFF	TGTGCCAGTAGGAGACAGGGTGGGCTGACTGAAGCTTTCTTT
TRBV15	NA	NA	TRBJ2-7	CATSPGRGPYEQYF	TGTGCCACCAGCCCGGGACGGGGCCCCTACGAGCAGTACTTC
TRBV5-1	TRBD1	once	TRBJ2-7	CASSLAAGGSYEQYF	TGCGCCAGCAGCTTGGCGGCAGGGGGTTCCTACGAGCAGTACTTC
TRBV5-1	NA	NA	TRBJ1-1	CASSLEGWDTEAFF	TGCGCCAGCAGCTTGGAGGGGTGGGACACTGAAGCTTTCTTT
TRBV9	NA	few	TRBJ1-1	CASSVASSGYTEAFF	TGTGCCAGCAGCGTTGCTAGCTCAGGGTACACTGAAGCTTTCTTT
TRBV2	NA	NA	TRBJ2-6	CATVGAGANVLTF	TGTGCCACCGTCGGGGCTGGGGCCAACGTCCTGACTTTC
TRBV27	TRBD2	once	TRBJ2-1	CASSPWTSGYYNEQFF	TGTGCCAGCAGTCCCTGGACTAGCGGGTATTACAATGAGCAGTTCTTC